Reported below is one T cell receptor (beta chain). This clone was seen only once. Its antigen is not yet known. Per-nucleotide qualities are absent, and no much larger clonotype sits a single base away. Library preparation used the immunoSEQ multiplex PCR assay. The table comes from immuneACCESS by way of TCRdb, which keeps in-frame sequences with V and J called. Part of the clones is missing from these tables; in studies checked, under half for an unresolved V gene and the rest for unknown reasons. Across this sample there are 100,000 to 150,000 clones, with 92% seen only once. The biggest ten clones account for 2% to 2.5% of the sample. Trimming removed 5 bases from V and 0 bases from J, leaving 3 bases between the germline ends. The CDR3, cysteine through phenylalanine, is 12 amino acids long. Just the 36-base CDR3 DNA is kept, in frame starting at base 1. This sample is part of a study of control samples from healthy donors and cancer patients (dated by TCRdb to the early 2020s).

Sequencing was carried out using blood. The V gene is TRBV12-3 or TRBV12-4 and the J gene is TRBJ2-3, with no confident D gene call. This receptor was identified in a woman between 50 and 59 years old in good health. DNA sequence: TGTGCCAGCAGTGGAAGCACAGATACGCAGTATTTT. Translated, it gives CASSGSTDTQYF.